What follows are 24 T cell receptor beta chains derived from one specimen sequenced in a study of blood T cell repertoires in COVID-19. Generated by immunoSEQ multiplex PCR, the TCRdb table keeps only in-frame clones and is missing some. Among 110,000 or so clones listed, approximately 80% were seen once. Sequenced: peripheral blood. The source is a woman aged 80 or over with active or convalescent COVID-19.

V is TRBV7-9 and J is TRBJ2-7; 10 bases align to TRBD1. CDR3 size: 14 residues. Germline V gene data show CDR1 as SEHNR and CDR2 as FQNEAQ (reference sequence). The V and J ends lost 6 bases and 6 bases, in that order; junction bases with no gene match: 8. As DNA, the CDR3 is TGTGCCAGCAGTCCGGGACAGGGGATTTCCGAGCAGTACTTC. Amino acids: CASSPGQGISEQYF.

The rearrangement uses TRBV2 and TRBJ2-1; the match to TRBD2 covers 8 bases. J gave up 2 bases and V 3 bases, and 6 bases lay outside the gene matches. This CDR3 contains 16 residues. Germline CDR1 is SNHLY and CDR2 is FYNNEI. CDR3 region: CASSESSGNAYNEQFF. Here the CDR3 DNA reads TGTGCCAGCAGTGAGAGTAGCGGGAACGCCTACAATGAGCAGTTCTTC.

The V call is TRBV29-1, the J call TRBJ2-5, with 9 nucleotides matching TRBD1. V lost 6 bases to trimming and J lost 5 bases; unmatched junction nucleotides: 4. The length of the CDR3 is 12 residues. Germline-derived CDR1 and CDR2 are SQVTM and ANQGSEA. CDR3 residues: CSVQGAGETQYF. DNA of the CDR3: TGCAGCGTACAGGGGGCCGGGGAGACCCAGTACTTC.

The CDR3 bases are TGTGCCAGCAGCTTACTACAGGGGTCGTATCAGCCCCAGCATTTT. This codes for CASSLLQGSYQPQHF. This chain connects TRBV28 to TRBJ1-5; 7 bases fit TRBD1. The V gene's germline CDR1 is MDHEN and CDR2 SYDVKM. V dropped 6 bases and J dropped 5; count of bases not matched to a gene: 10. CDR3 length: 15 amino acids.

CDR3 region: CASSQVAGGPRADTQYF. DNA of the CDR3: TGTGCCAGCAGCCAAGTAGCGGGAGGGCCCAGAGCAGATACGCAGTATTTT. The chain couples TRBV14 to TRBJ2-3; 11 bases are a match to TRBD2. The CDR3 spans 17 residues. The J segment lost 4 bases and the V segment lost 1 base, leaving 7 bases of the junction unmatched. Germline V CDR1 and CDR2: SGHDN, FVKESK.

This clone was detected only once. The CDR3 reads CASSPGLTTYNEQFF. The CDR3 region has the DNA TGTGCCAGCAGCCCGGGACTCACGACCTACAATGAGCAGTTCTTC. This chain joins TRBV14 and TRBJ2-1, with D possibly TRBD2 on 6 matching bases. V shed 4 bases and J shed 2 bases, with 12 bases lying between them. The CDR3 has 15 residues. The germline gives CDR1 SGHDN, CDR2 FVKESK. Variable domain in full (rest from reference TRBV14 and TRBJ2-1): EAGVTQFPSHSVIEKGQTVTLRCDPISGHDNLYWYRRVMGKEIKFLLHFVKESKQDESGMPNNRFLAERTGGTYSTLKVQPAELEDSGVYFCASSPGLTTYNEQFFGPGTRLTVL.

The chain is built from TRBV11-3 and TRBJ2-5, with 11 bases identical to TRBD1. V lost 5 bases to trimming and J lost 4 bases; unmatched junction nucleotides: 6. The CDR3 sequence is 15 residues long. The germline gives CDR1 SGHNT, CDR2 YENEEA. The CDR3 loop reads CASSRRTGGAETQYF. The CDR3 coding sequence is TGTGCCAGCAGCCGCCGGACAGGGGGCGCAGAGACCCAGTACTTC.

The gene calls are TRBV2 and TRBJ2-3, with 7 positions matching TRBD2. The germline CDR1 and CDR2 sequences are SNHLY and FYNNEI. Losses at the gene ends were 6 bases for V and 3 bases for J; bases not matched to a gene: 3. The CDR3 consists of 13 residues. In DNA form, the CDR3 reads TGTGCCAGCAGGCCAGCGGGGACAGATACGCAGTATTTT. It is translated as CASRPAGTDTQYF. The full variable domain, in which reference TRBV2 and TRBJ2-3 provide the parts outside the CDR3, is EPEVTQTPSHQVTQMGQEVILRCVPISNHLYFYWYRQILGQKVEFLVSFYNNEISEKSEIFDDQFSVERPDGSNFTLKIRSTKLEDSAMYFCASRPAGTDTQYFGPGTRLTVL.

The chain is built from TRBV15 and TRBJ2-3, with 8 bases lining up with TRBD2. V shed 5 bases, J shed 6 bases, and the junction held 4 bases outside the gene matches. Germline CDR1 and CDR2: LNHNV and YYDKDF (reference sequence). This CDR3 has 13 amino acids. Here the CDR3 reads CATSLRGGDTQYF. CDR3 bases: TGTGCCACCAGCCTCCGGGGGGGTGATACGCAGTATTTT.

The rearrangement joins TRBV12-3 or TRBV12-4 to TRBJ2-2; D gene unclear. Trimming removed 5 bases at V and 6 bases at J, with 7 bases between. The length of the CDR3 is 12 residues. The CDR3 DNA is TGTGCCAGCAGTAAAAGCCCCGGGGAGCTGTTTTTT. Its translation: CASSKSPGELFF.

This clone was seen once. DNA of the CDR3: TGTGCCAGCAGCATCACTCAGAGCGGTGGCTCCTACAATGAGCAGTTCTTC. It is translated as CASSITQSGGSYNEQFF. The chain recombines TRBV11-2 with TRBJ2-1; tentatively, D is TRBD2 (5 bases). The CDR3 contains 17 residues. Germline V gene lookup returns CDR1 SGHAT and CDR2 FQNNGV. Trimming left V 5 bases short and J 0 bases short, with 17 bases between. The complete variable domain, with remaining parts taken from reference TRBV11-2 and TRBJ2-1, reads EAGVAQSPRYKIIEKRQSVAFWCNPISGHATLYWYQQILGQGPKLLIQFQNNGVVDDSQLPKDRFSAERLKGVDSTLKIQPAKLEDSAVYLCASSITQSGGSYNEQFFGPGTRLTVL.

This clone was counted a few times. V is TRBV24-1 and J is TRBJ2-1; D is unclear. Germline V gene lookup returns CDR1 KGHDR and CDR2 SFDVKD. The CDR3 length is 16 residues. V dropped 0 bases and J dropped 0 bases, with 8 bases sitting between them. This CDR3 is CATSDLGQASYNEQFF. In DNA form, the CDR3 reads TGTGCCACCAGTGATTTGGGGCAGGCCTCCTACAATGAGCAGTTCTTC.

V and J are TRBV7-9 and TRBJ1-5, with 10 bases aligning to TRBD1. Trimming cost V 6 bases and J 11 bases; bases outside gene matches: 13. The CDR3 is 15 residues long. Germline CDR1 SEHNR, CDR2 FQNEAQ (reference sequence). DNA of the CDR3: TGTGCCAGCAGTCTGGCCGGGACAGGGGCCTTGGCCCAGCATTTT. Its translation: CASSLAGTGALAQHF.

This chain connects TRBV7-6 to TRBJ1-3; tentatively, D is TRBD1 (5 bases). The CDR3 runs to 14 residues. Per germline, CDR1 SGHVS and CDR2 FNYEAQ. With 2 bases removed from V and 0 bases from J, the gap between germline ends came to 5 bases. CDR3: CASSLRGSGNTIYF. The CDR3 nucleotides are TGTGCCAGCAGCTTAAGGGGCTCTGGAAACACCATATATTTT.

This clone came up a few times. The chain uses TRBV21-1 and TRBJ2-1; the table names TRBD1, a call not compared with the DNA. TRBV21-1 is given as a pseudogene. The CDR3 runs to 17 residues. CDR3 protein: CASSKADRGESYNEQFF. The CDR3 DNA follows: TGTGCCAGCAGCAAAGCGGACAGGGGGGAGTCCTACAATGAGCAGTTCTTC.

V usage is TRBV3-1 (or the pseudogene TRBV3-2) and J usage is TRBJ2-5, with 9 bases lining up with TRBD2. J was trimmed by 4 bases and V by 1 base; bases with no gene match: 16. The CDR3 spans 19 residues. The germline V gene has CDR1 LGHDT and CDR2 YNNKEL (reference sequence). The CDR3 DNA reads TGTGCCAGCAGCCAAGGGGTAGCGGGAGTCATTCCGGGGGGAGAGACCCAGTACTTC. Its translation is CASSQGVAGVIPGGETQYF.

This clone was seen only a few times. This sequence joins TRBV9 and TRBJ2-3; 14 positions match TRBD2. The CDR3 is 16 amino acids. V dropped 4 bases and J dropped 5; count of bases not matched to a gene: 6. Germline loops: CDR1 SGDLS, CDR2 YYNGEE. The CDR3: CASSLGTSGREDTQYF. As DNA, the CDR3 is TGTGCCAGCAGCCTCGGGACTAGCGGGAGAGAAGATACGCAGTATTTT.

The genes are TRBV5-1 and TRBJ2-7; TRBD1 aligns across 8 bases. Trimming took 0 bases from V and 5 from J; bases not matched to a gene: 7. This CDR3 comprises 15 residues. Germline loops: CDR1 SGHRS, CDR2 YFSETQ. CDR3 residues: CASSLEGGQAHEQYF. CDR3 coding DNA: TGCGCCAGCAGCTTGGAAGGGGGACAGGCCCACGAGCAGTACTTC.

The chain combines TRBV5-1 with TRBJ2-3, with a weak D call TRBD2 (5 bases). CDR3 length: 15 amino acids. Trimming left V 4 bases short and J 0 bases short, with 12 bases between. Germline CDR1 reads SGHRS; CDR2 reads YFSETQ. CDR3 sequence reads: CASSDLGESTDTQYF. The CDR3 coding sequence is TGCGCCAGCAGCGACCTCGGGGAAAGCACAGATACGCAGTATTTT.

This rearrangement joins TRBV4-1 to TRBJ2-6; 9 bases fit TRBD1. The CDR3 is 19 amino acids. CDR1 and CDR2 from the germline V gene are MGHRA and YSYEKL. V was pared by 0 bases and J by 2 bases, with 8 bases of the junction left unmatched. CDR3 in DNA: TGCGCCAGCAGCCAAGATCGGGGACAGGGTAATACTGGGGCCAACGTCCTGACTTTC. It codes for CASSQDRGQGNTGANVLTF.

The CDR3 coding sequence is TGTGCCAGCAGCTTAACCGCCGGGACAGCCGGAAACACCATATATTTT. Its translation: CASSLTAGTAGNTIYF. The chain couples TRBV7-9 to TRBJ1-3, with 7 bases lining up with TRBD1. V lost 2 bases, J lost 4 bases, and 8 bases stayed unmatched. The CDR3 sequence is 16 residues long. The germline gives CDR1 SEHNR, CDR2 FQNEAQ (reference sequence).

This sequence joins TRBV6-5 and TRBJ2-7; D is possibly TRBD1 (6 bases). V lost 8 bases, J lost 2 bases, and 16 bases lay in between. This CDR3 comprises 14 residues. Germline V gene data show CDR1 as MNHEY and CDR2 as SVGAGI. The CDR3 nucleotides read TGTGCCAGCCGGATAGGACAGCGGACCTACGAGCAGTACTTC. Protein: CASRIGQRTYEQYF.

This clone is hyperexpanded in the sample. The rearrangement uses TRBV28 and TRBJ2-1, with D possibly TRBD2 on 6 matching bases. Germline V gene data show CDR1 as MDHEN and CDR2 as SYDVKM. V lost 6 bases and J 3 bases, leaving 9 bases between the germline ends. This CDR3 is 13 amino acids long. The CDR3 spells CASSLTSYNEQFF. DNA of the CDR3: TGTGCCAGCAGCCTGACTAGCTACAATGAGCAGTTCTTC.

The chain employs TRBV5-1 and TRBJ1-4, with D unresolved. The CDR3 extends over 14 amino acids. The V and J ends lost 7 bases and 7 bases respectively, with 17 bases between them. CDR1 SGHRS and CDR2 YFSETQ come from the germline V gene. The CDR3 sequence: CASQTGGLGEKLFF. CDR3 nucleotides: TGCGCCAGCCAAACGGGCGGGCTAGGTGAAAAACTGTTTTTT.